This T cell receptor (beta chain) emerged from a study of blood T cell repertoires in COVID-19. Overall study context: Nucleic acid was either cDNA or gDNA, and it came from T cells, B-cell-depleted T cells, or PBMCs.

Each participant's cohort was designated according to participant-reported clinical history. Two negative PCRs, clearance, or symptom resolution had been documented for recovered Cohort 3 donors. Germline V gene lookup returns CDR1 SGHRS and CDR2 YFSETQ. V lost 3 bases, J lost 8 bases, and 4 bases stayed unmatched. CDR3 length: 13 residues. Per the original data handling: By means of reference gene primer amplification, nucleated cell counts were estimated. The table came from immunoSEQ multiplex PCR; TCRdb's copy has only in-frame clones and leaves some out. The D gene and trimming were derived from the DNA, and the V and J assignments and clone size from that table. The data contain just over 300,000 clones, approximately 84% of them singletons.

V is TRBV5-1 and J is TRBJ1-4; 7 bases fit TRBD1. This sequence originates from a young man who had recovered from COVID-19. The sample taken for sequencing was PBMCs or T cells enriched from blood (not recorded which). CDR3: CASSWTGGEKLFF. The DNA of the CDR3 is TGCGCCAGCAGCTGGACAGGTGGGGAAAAACTGTTTTTT.